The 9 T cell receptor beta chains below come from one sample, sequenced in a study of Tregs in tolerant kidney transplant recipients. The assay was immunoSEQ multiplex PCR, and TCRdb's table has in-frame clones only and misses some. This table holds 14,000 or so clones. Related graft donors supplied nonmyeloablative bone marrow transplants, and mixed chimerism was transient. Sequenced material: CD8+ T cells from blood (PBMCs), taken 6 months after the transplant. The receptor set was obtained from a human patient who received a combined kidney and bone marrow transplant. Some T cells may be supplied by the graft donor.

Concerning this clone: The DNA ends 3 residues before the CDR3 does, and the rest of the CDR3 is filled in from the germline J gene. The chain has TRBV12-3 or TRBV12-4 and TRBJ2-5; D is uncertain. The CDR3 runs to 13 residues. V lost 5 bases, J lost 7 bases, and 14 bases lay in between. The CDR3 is CASSLQSMWTQYF. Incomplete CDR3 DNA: TGTGCCAGCAGTCTCCAGTCGATGTGGACC.

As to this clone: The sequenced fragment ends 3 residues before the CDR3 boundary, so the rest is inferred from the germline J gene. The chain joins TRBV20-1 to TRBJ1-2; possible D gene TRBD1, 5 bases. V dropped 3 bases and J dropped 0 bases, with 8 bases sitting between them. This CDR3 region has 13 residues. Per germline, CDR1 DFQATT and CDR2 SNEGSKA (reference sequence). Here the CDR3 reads CSARDTANYGYTF. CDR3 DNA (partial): TGCAGTGCTAGGGACACTGCTAACTATGGC.

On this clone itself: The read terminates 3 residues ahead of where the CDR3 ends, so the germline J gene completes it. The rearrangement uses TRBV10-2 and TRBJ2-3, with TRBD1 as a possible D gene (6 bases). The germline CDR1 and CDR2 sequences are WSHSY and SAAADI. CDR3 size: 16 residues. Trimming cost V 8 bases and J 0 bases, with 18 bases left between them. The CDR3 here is CASGGPTGLSTDTQYF. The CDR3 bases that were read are TGCGCCAGCGGGGGTCCTACAGGGTTAAGCACAGATACG.

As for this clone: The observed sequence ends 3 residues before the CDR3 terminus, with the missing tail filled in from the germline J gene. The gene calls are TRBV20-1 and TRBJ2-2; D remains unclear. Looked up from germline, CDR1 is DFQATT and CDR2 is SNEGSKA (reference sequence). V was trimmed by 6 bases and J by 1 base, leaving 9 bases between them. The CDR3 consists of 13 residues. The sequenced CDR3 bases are TGCAGTGCCCGACTTCTGAACACCGGGGAG. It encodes CSARLLNTGE. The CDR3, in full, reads CSARLLNTGELFF.

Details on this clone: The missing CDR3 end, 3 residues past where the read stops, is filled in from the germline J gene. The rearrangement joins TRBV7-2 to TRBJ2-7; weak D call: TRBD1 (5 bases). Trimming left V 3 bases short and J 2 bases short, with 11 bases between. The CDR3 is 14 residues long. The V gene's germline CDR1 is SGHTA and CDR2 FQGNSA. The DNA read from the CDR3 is TGTGCCAGCAGCTTGCGGACACCCACCTACGAG. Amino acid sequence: CASSLRTPTYE. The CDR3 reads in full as CASSLRTPTYEQYF.

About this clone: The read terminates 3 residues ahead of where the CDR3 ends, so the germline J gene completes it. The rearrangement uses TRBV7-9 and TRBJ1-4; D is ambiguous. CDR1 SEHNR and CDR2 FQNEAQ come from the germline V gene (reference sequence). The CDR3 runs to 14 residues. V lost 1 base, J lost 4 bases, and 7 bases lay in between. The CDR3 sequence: CASSLVQDNEKLFF. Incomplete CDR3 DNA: TGTGCCAGCAGCTTAGTCCAGGATAATGAAAAA. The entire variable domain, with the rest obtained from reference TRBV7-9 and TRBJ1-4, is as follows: DTGVSQNPRHKITKRGQNVTFRCDPISEHNRLYWYRQTLGQGPEFLTYFQNEAQLEKSRLLSDRFSAERPKGSFSTLEIQRTEQGDSAMYLCASSLVQDNEKLFFGSGTQLSVL.

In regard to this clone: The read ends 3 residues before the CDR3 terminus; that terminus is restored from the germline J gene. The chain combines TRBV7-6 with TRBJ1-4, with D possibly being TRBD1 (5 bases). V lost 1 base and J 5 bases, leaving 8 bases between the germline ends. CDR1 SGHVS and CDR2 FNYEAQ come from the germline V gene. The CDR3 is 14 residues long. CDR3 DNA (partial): TGTGCCAGCAGCTTAGACGGGGGAAATGAAAAA. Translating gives CASSLDGGNEK. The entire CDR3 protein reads CASSLDGGNEKLFF.

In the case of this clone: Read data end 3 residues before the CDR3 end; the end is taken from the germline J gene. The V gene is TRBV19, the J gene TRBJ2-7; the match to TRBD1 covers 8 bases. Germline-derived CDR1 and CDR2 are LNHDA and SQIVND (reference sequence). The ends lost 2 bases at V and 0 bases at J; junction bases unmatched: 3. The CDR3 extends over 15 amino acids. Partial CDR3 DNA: TGTGCCAGTAGTATAACAGGGGGTTACTCCTACGAG. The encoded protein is CASSITGGYSYE. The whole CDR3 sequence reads CASSITGGYSYEQYF.

The CDR3 DNA, read in part, is TGTGCCAGCTCTCCTTTGTCTAGCGGGAGTCCCTCCTACGAG. This sequence encodes CASSPLSSGSPSYE. The complete CDR3 protein is CASSPLSSGSPSYEQYF. The chain recombines TRBV18 with TRBJ2-7; 10 bases fit TRBD2. Read data end 3 residues before the CDR3 end; the end is taken from the germline J gene. The CDR3 is 17 amino acids. V shed 6 bases, J shed 0 bases, and the junction held 11 bases outside the gene matches. Looked up from germline, CDR1 is KGHSH and CDR2 is LQKENI.